Sequencing of this TCR beta chain was carried out in a study of technical replicates of blood from a few donors. This CDR3 contains 14 residues. J gave up 3 bases and V 6 bases, and 4 bases lay outside the gene matches. Germline V gives CDR1 MDHEN, CDR2 SYDVKM. Clones were read by immunoSEQ multiplex PCR, and TCRdb kept only the in-frame ones, dropping some. The sample contains tens of thousands of clones, 94% of which appear only once. V usage is TRBV28 and J usage is TRBJ2-1, with 8 bases matching TRBD2. Sequenced input: T cells isolated from PBMCs. The sequence derives from a human donor in good health. The CDR3 loop is CASSGRDIYNEQFF. The CDR3 DNA is TGTGCCAGCAGCGGGAGGGATATCTACAATGAGCAGTTCTTC.